These T cell receptor beta chains were read from a single sample in a study of blood T cell repertoires in COVID-19. Profiling relied on immunoSEQ multiplex PCR, and the TCRdb table lists in-frame clones only, not all of them. Of 200,000 or so clones in the sample, around 84% were seen once. Sequences were obtained from peripheral blood. These receptor sequences come from a woman older than 75 with COVID-19, enrolled during active disease. Each CDR3 is given with its conserved first and last residue. D genes are given only for firm matches. Clone size, where shown, is once, few, many, or a class for clones that have expanded.

D gene	clone size	V gene	J gene	CDR3 DNA	CDR3 protein
TRBD1	NA	TRBV24-1	TRBJ2-7	TGTGCCACCAGTGGGGGGACAGGGCAAGGGTTCGAGCAGTACTTC	CATSGGTGQGFEQYF
NA	NA	TRBV6-5	TRBJ1-1	TGTGCCAGCAGATGGGTGGGGCCTGGAACTGAAGCTTTCTTT	CASRWVGPGTEAFF
NA	NA	TRBV19	TRBJ1-4	TGTGCCAGTAGTATGGGCGGGGCCAAACTGTTTTTT	CASSMGGAKLFF
NA	NA	TRBV12-2	TRBJ1-1	TGTGCAAGTCGCTTAGCGCCCGGTGGAGAGGGCGGGAACACTGAAGCTTTCTTT	CASRLAPGGEGGNTEAFF
NA	NA	TRBV10-3	TRBJ2-1	TGTGCCATCAGTGACGGGATTAACAATGAGCAGTTCTTC	CAISDGINNEQFF
TRBD2	NA	TRBV2	TRBJ2-3	TGTGCCAGCAGTGCGGAGCGGGGGAACTCCCCCCCGGATTTT	CASSAERGNSPPDF
NA	NA	TRBV7-2	TRBJ1-2	TGTGCCAGCAGCCCCAGGGAAAGTGGCTATGGCTACACCTTC	CASSPRESGYGYTF
NA	NA	TRBV30	TRBJ1-3	TGTGCCTGGAGTCAAATCAACAGGCTGGGGGGAAACACCATATATTTT	CAWSQINRLGGNTIYF
TRBD1	once	TRBV6-5	TRBJ2-2	TGTGCCAGCAGACCGGACAGGGGGCAGGGCGGGGAGCTGTTTTTT	CASRPDRGQGGELFF
TRBD1	NA	TRBV7-2	TRBJ1-2	TGTGCCAGCAGCCCCGACAGGGGCTATGGCTACACCTTC	CASSPDRGYGYTF
TRBD2	NA	TRBV10-3	TRBJ2-5	TGTGCCATCAGTGAACTAGCGGGGGCCTCTCAAGAGACCCAGTACTTC	CAISELAGASQETQYF
NA	NA	TRBV5-4	TRBJ1-2	TGTGCCAGCAGCTTGTCAGGGGTCCATGGCTACACCTTC	CASSLSGVHGYTF
NA	NA	TRBV7-2	TRBJ2-1	TGTGCCAGCAGCCCCGGTCAGGGAAAGGGGTTCAATGAGCAGTTCTTC	CASSPGQGKGFNEQFF
TRBD1	NA	TRBV18	TRBJ1-1	TGTGCCAGCTCCACCCGGGACAGTAGCGCTGAAGCTTTCTTT	CASSTRDSSAEAFF
TRBD1	NA	TRBV12-3/TRBV12-4	TRBJ1-2	TGTGCCAGCACCACCAACAGGGGAGGCGGCTACACCTTC	CASTTNRGGGYTF
NA	NA	TRBV19	TRBJ1-1	TGTGCCAGTAGCCCTGTGTTTGGGGCTGGCACTGAAGCTTTCTTT	CASSPVFGAGTEAFF
TRBD1	NA	TRBV5-4	TRBJ1-1	TGTGCCAGCAGCTTGGGATCGACAGGGCAAACTGAAGCTTTCTTT	CASSLGSTGQTEAFF
NA	NA	TRBV5-5	TRBJ2-2	TGTGCCAGCAGGCAAGAGGGATGGAACACCGGGGAGCTGTTTTTT	CASRQEGWNTGELFF
NA	NA	TRBV6-6	TRBJ2-3	TGTGCCAGCAGGACCCCGTGGGGGGTTGAAACAGATACGCAGTATTTT	CASRTPWGVETDTQYF
NA	NA	TRBV5-1	TRBJ2-1	TGCGCCAGCAGCTTGGAACTAGCCTCCAATGAGCAGTTCTTC	CASSLELASNEQFF
TRBD1	NA	TRBV18	TRBJ1-5	TGTGCCAGCTCACCCGACCGACAGGGTACTCAGCCCCAGCATTTT	CASSPDRQGTQPQHF
NA	NA	TRBV28	TRBJ1-2	TGTGCCAGCAGTTTATCACGGGTTAACTATGGCTACACCTTC	CASSLSRVNYGYTF
TRBD1	NA	TRBV28	TRBJ1-5	TGTGCCAGCGGAGTTTCCGGGACAGCGTATAGCAATCAGCCCCAGCATTTT	CASGVSGTAYSNQPQHF
TRBD1	NA	TRBV28	TRBJ1-5	TGTGCCAGCAGTTTCACCGGGACAGCTAAGCAGCCCCAGCATTTT	CASSFTGTAKQPQHF
TRBD1	once	TRBV15	TRBJ1-1	TGTGCCACCAGCAGAGGCCCTCCGGGACAGGGTGGGACTGAAGCTTTCTTT	CATSRGPPGQGGTEAFF
NA	NA	TRBV2	TRBJ1-2	TGTGCCAGCAGTGAACAGGTTTATGGCTACACCTTC	CASSEQVYGYTF
TRBD1	NA	TRBV5-4	TRBJ2-2	TGTGCCAGCAGCCCGACAGGGCTCAACACCGGGGAGCTGTTTTTT	CASSPTGLNTGELFF
TRBD1	NA	TRBV5-1	TRBJ1-4	TGCGCCAGCAGCCCAATGAGGACAGGGGGAAATGAAAAACTGTTTTTT	CASSPMRTGGNEKLFF
TRBD1	NA	TRBV7-9	TRBJ1-2	TGTGCCAGCAGCCAAGTCGGGACAGGGGCGAACTATGGCTACACCTTC	CASSQVGTGANYGYTF
TRBD2	NA	TRBV6-6	TRBJ2-7	TGTGCCAGCAATCGACTAGCGGGGGGTGCCTACGAGCAGTACTTC	CASNRLAGGAYEQYF
NA	NA	TRBV6-1	TRBJ1-3	TGTGCCAGCAGTGAAGAAGTGTTACGGGGGAGCTCTGGAAACACCATATATTTT	CASSEEVLRGSSGNTIYF
TRBD1	NA	TRBV3-1/TRBV3-2	TRBJ1-6	TGTGCCAGCAGCCATTCCGACAGGGATGGTTCACCCCTCCACTTT	CASSHSDRDGSPLHF
NA	NA	TRBV11-2	TRBJ2-4	TGTGCCAGCAGCTTAGATCTAATTCAGGGTTTAGGCATTCAGTACTTC	CASSLDLIQGLGIQYF
NA	NA	TRBV6-5	TRBJ1-3	TGTGCCAGCAGTTACTCGGGCGTGACCTCTGGAAACACCATATATTTT	CASSYSGVTSGNTIYF